The clone carrying this T cell receptor (beta chain) was detected once. The target antigen is unknown. Sequencing of the DNA from cultured CD4+ T cells was carried out with the Oncomine TCR Beta short-read assay. MiXCR was run by TCRdb on the PCR reads, yielding one entry per CDR3 protein. The sample shows about 18,000 distinct CDR3 sequences, less than 55% of them seen only once. This sample stems from a study of vaccination and CD4 T cells after COVID-19. At the level of the study: No peptide, an HIV-1 Nef pool, or a CEFX pool was what each control culture received.

The ends lost 10 bases at V and 4 bases at J; junction bases unmatched: 8. The germline V gene encodes CDR1 ENHRY and CDR2 SYGVKD. The CDR3 covers 14 residues. Broader study findings: Spike mono-reactivity was the property of 304 of 307 vaccine-specific clones in convalescent patients.

Documented treatment: approximately 10-day PBMC culture with coronavirus spike peptide pools or control peptides (ViraFEST assay). The source is a human donor who had recovered from COVID-19. Sequenced here: CD4+ T cells from blood, cultured in vitro, sampled before SARS-CoV-2 vaccination. The chain carries TRBV10-3 and TRBJ2-2; 8 bases match TRBD2. CDR3 amino acids: CATSGGSSTGELFF. In nucleotides, the CDR3 is TGTGCCACCTCGGGGGGGTCGAGCACCGGGGAGCTGTTTTTT.